This T cell receptor beta chain was captured by sequencing in a study of technical replicates of blood from a handful of donors. Germline V lookup: CDR1 MDHEN, CDR2 SYDVKM. V was pared by 2 bases and J by 5 bases, with 12 bases of the junction left unmatched. The CDR3 totals 17 residues. Assay used: immunoSEQ multiplex PCR; TCRdb lists only in-frame clones, some missing. The table lists some 77,000 clones, 95% to 97% of them singletons, with approximately 0.32% in the top ten. The chain has TRBV28 and TRBJ1-2; 9 bases match TRBD1. Sequenced material: T cells isolated from PBMCs. The TCR comes from a human donor in good health. The DNA of the CDR3 is TGTGCCAGCAGTTTACTCCCGAGGTCGGGACAGGGATATGGCTACACCTTC. This encodes CASSLLPRSGQGYGYTF.